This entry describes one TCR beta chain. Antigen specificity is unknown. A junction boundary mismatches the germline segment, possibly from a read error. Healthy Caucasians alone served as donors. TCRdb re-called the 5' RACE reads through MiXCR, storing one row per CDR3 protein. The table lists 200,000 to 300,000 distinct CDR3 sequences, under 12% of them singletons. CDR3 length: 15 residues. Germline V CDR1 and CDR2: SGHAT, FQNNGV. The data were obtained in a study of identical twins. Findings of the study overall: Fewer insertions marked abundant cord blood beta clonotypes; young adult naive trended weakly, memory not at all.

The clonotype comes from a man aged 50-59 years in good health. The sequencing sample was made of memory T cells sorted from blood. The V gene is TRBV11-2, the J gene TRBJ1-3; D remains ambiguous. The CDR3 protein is CASSLEGYSGNTLYF. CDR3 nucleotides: TGTGCCAGCAGCTTAGAGGGGTACTCTGGAAACACCTTATATTTT.